The 27 T cell receptor beta chains listed next were all sequenced from one sample in a study of Ad26.COV2.S vaccination and SARS-CoV-2 variants. Profiled with immunoSEQ multiplex PCR; TCRdb holds only in-frame clones, not every one. Among 300,000 to 400,000 clones listed, around 87% were seen once. Documented treatment: around 19 received Ad26.COV2.S at low or high dose, single or two shots; roughly five received placebo; per-sample allocation not given. The samples date from day 63 after the first vaccine or placebo injection. The material sequenced was peripheral blood, taken in a trial of Ad26.COV2.S vaccine versus placebo. The source is a person between 18 and 65 years old who received the Ad26.COV2.S COVID-19 vaccine or a placebo.

This chain joins TRBV10-3 and TRBJ2-3, with TRBD1 matching over 7 bases. The CDR3 runs to 16 residues. V was clipped by 4 bases and J by 6 bases; unmatched bases: 13. Per the germline V gene, CDR1 is ENHRY and CDR2 is SYGVKD. DNA for the CDR3: TGTGCCATCAGTGTAGGGCAGGGGGAATCCGCGGATACGCAGTATTTT. Its translation: CAISVGQGESADTQYF.

The J gene is TRBJ2-1, the V gene TRBV11-2; D gene ambiguous. The CDR3 contains 17 residues. Germline CDR1 SGHAT, CDR2 FQNNGV. Deletions cut 0 bases from V and 4 bases from J, with 16 bases between. The CDR3 region is CASSLDLRAPMYNEQFF. CDR3 nucleotides: TGTGCCAGCAGCTTAGATTTAAGGGCCCCTATGTACAATGAGCAGTTCTTC.

The chain is built from TRBV19 and TRBJ1-1; D is perhaps TRBD1 (5 bases). Trimming took 3 bases from V and 9 from J, leaving 14 bases between them. The CDR3 runs 13 residues. Germline values: CDR1 LNHDA, CDR2 SQIVND (reference sequence). CDR3 sequence (DNA): TGTGCCAGTAGTATCGGGCAGTCAGGGAAAGCTTTCTTT. This encodes CASSIGQSGKAFF.

This clone was counted a single time. The CDR3 region is CASSLAFRVAGDEQFF. The CDR3 DNA reads TGCGCCAGCAGCTTGGCCTTCAGGGTCGCCGGTGATGAGCAGTTCTTC. The chain couples TRBV5-1 to TRBJ2-1; a weak D match, TRBD1 (5 bases). Germline CDR1 reads SGHRS; CDR2 reads YFSETQ. CDR3 length equals 16 residues. V was trimmed by 0 bases and J by 8 bases, leaving 18 bases between them.

The J gene is TRBJ2-5, the V gene TRBV5-1; a weak D match, TRBD2 (6 bases). The CDR3 has 15 residues. V lost 3 bases, J lost 5 bases, and 17 bases lay in between. Germline CDR1 reads SGHRS; CDR2 reads YFSETQ. The CDR3, as DNA: TGCGCCAGCAGCTCCGGGGCCTCTCGGGAGGAGACCCAGTACTTC. This encodes CASSSGASREETQYF.

This clone was seen more than once but under ten times. V usage is TRBV2 and J usage is TRBJ1-6; 10 bases align to TRBD1. The germline gives CDR1 SNHLY, CDR2 FYNNEI. Losses at the gene ends were 4 bases for V and 7 bases for J; bases not matched to a gene: 1. The CDR3 loop spans 14 amino acids. The CDR3 here is CASSGGQGNSPLHF. The CDR3 DNA is TGTGCCAGCAGTGGGGGACAGGGGAATTCACCCCTCCACTTT.

The chain recombines TRBV4-1 with TRBJ2-5; D gene unclear. The germline V gene has CDR1 MGHRA and CDR2 YSYEKL. V was clipped by 0 bases and J by 2 bases, with 10 bases between them. CDR3 length: 15 amino acids. CDR3 bases: TGCGCCAGCAGCCAAGATTCCCTCAGGCAAGAGACCCAGTACTTC. Its protein is CASSQDSLRQETQYF.

The rearrangement links TRBV3-1 (or the pseudogene TRBV3-2) to TRBJ1-1; D is unresolved. The CDR3 is 16 amino acids. V lost 0 bases and J lost 0, with 11 bases in between. The germline CDR1 and CDR2 sequences are LGHDT and YNNKEL (reference sequence). The CDR3 nucleotides read TGTGCCAGCAGCCAAGAACCCCCGGTGATGAACACTGAAGCTTTCTTT. Its translation: CASSQEPPVMNTEAFF.

This clone appeared a few times. The V and J genes are TRBV27 and TRBJ1-5; 8 nucleotides align to TRBD1. Germline-derived CDR1 and CDR2 are MNHEY and SMNVEV (reference sequence). The CDR3 has 14 amino acids. J was trimmed by 5 bases and V by 3 bases; bases with no gene match: 3. CDR3 sequence reads: CASSFGQGDQPQHF. CDR3 nucleotides: TGTGCCAGCAGTTTCGGACAGGGAGATCAGCCCCAGCATTTT.

V usage is TRBV10-3 and J usage is TRBJ1-4, with no clear D. V gave up 2 bases and J gave up 8 bases, with 6 bases separating them. This CDR3 is 12 amino acids long. Germline V gives CDR1 ENHRY, CDR2 SYGVKD. The CDR3 DNA reads TGTGCCATCAGTGAGGGGCAGGAAAAACTGTTTTTT. Its protein product is CAISEGQEKLFF.

This clone turned up a few times. The rearrangement uses TRBV4-1 and TRBJ2-1, with 9 bases fitting TRBD1. V lost 1 base to trimming and J lost 15 bases; unmatched junction nucleotides: 7. CDR1 is MGHRA and CDR2 is YSYEKL in the germline V gene. The CDR3 is made up of 13 amino acids. The CDR3 loop is CASSQVGGQGRFF. The CDR3 DNA reads as TGCGCCAGCAGCCAAGTGGGGGGACAGGGTCGGTTCTTC.

The V call is TRBV5-8, the J call TRBJ1-4; 7 bases fit TRBD1. The CDR3 runs to 17 residues. J gave up 1 base and V 1 base, and 7 bases lay outside the gene matches. The germline V gene encodes CDR1 SGHTS and CDR2 YDEGEE. CDR3 nucleotides: TGTGCCAGCAGCTTGATTAAGGGGGCTTTAACTAATGAAAAACTGTTTTTT. Encoded protein: CASSLIKGALTNEKLFF.

The rearrangement links TRBV19 to TRBJ1-2; D may be TRBD1 (5 bases). The germline CDR1 and CDR2 sequences are LNHDA and SQIVND (reference sequence). The CDR3 length is 13 residues. Trimming left V 7 bases short and J 3 bases short, with 12 bases between. CDR3 nucleotide sequence: TGTGCCAGTATCCCGGGACGGCACTATGGCTACACCTTC. Translated: CASIPGRHYGYTF.

The chain uses TRBV6-2 or TRBV6-3 and TRBJ1-2; 7 bases line up with TRBD1. CDR1 and CDR2 (germline): MNHEY, SVGEGT. V shed 5 bases and J 6 bases; nucleotides not matched to a gene: 12. The CDR3 spans 15 residues. The CDR3 is CASSTRGRGLDGYTF. The DNA for the CDR3 is TGTGCCAGCAGTACCCGGGGAAGGGGGCTGGATGGCTACACCTTC.

The genes are TRBV6-2 or TRBV6-3 and TRBJ1-4; D remains unclear. The germline V gene encodes CDR1 MNHEY and CDR2 SVGEGT. V lost 0 bases, J lost 4 bases, and 12 bases lay in between. The CDR3 consists of 16 residues. The DNA of the CDR3 is TGTGCCAGCAGTTACTCGAGGAGTGACAATAATGAAAAACTGTTTTTT. This translates into CASSYSRSDNNEKLFF.

The chain is built from TRBV6-5 and TRBJ2-6; D may be TRBD1 (5 bases). Germline CDR1 and CDR2: MNHEY and SVGAGI. The CDR3 is made up of 15 amino acids. Trimming shortened V by 2 bases and J by 0 bases, and 5 bases separated the two germline ends. The CDR3 spells CASSYQGSGANVLTF. The CDR3 DNA sequence: TGTGCCAGCAGTTACCAGGGCTCTGGGGCCAACGTCCTGACTTTC.

The J gene is TRBJ1-1, the V gene TRBV30, with D tentatively TRBD1 (6 bases). There are 12 residues in the CDR3. The germline CDR1 and CDR2 sequences are GTSNPN and SVGIG (reference sequence). Trimming stripped 2 bases from V and 7 bases from J, with 11 bases between. For the CDR3, the DNA is TGTGCCTGGAGTCAGGGGCAGGGTGAAGCTTTCTTT. This gives the protein CAWSQGQGEAFF.

This clone has just a few counts. The V call is TRBV27, the J call TRBJ1-2, with unresolved D. V lost 1 base to trimming and J lost 2 bases, with 14 bases between them. This CDR3 contains 16 residues. Germline V lookup: CDR1 MNHEY, CDR2 SMNVEV (reference sequence). The CDR3 nucleotides are TGTGCCAGCAGTTTATTCCCGGAGGGCCCAAACTATGGCTACACCTTC. It encodes CASSLFPEGPNYGYTF.

The chain combines TRBV27 with TRBJ2-5; 8 bases agree with TRBD2. The CDR3 is 15 amino acids. The J segment lost 6 bases and the V segment lost 5 bases, leaving 11 bases of the junction unmatched. CDR1 and CDR2 from the germline V gene are MNHEY and SMNVEV (reference sequence). The CDR3 reads CASSPSGGAKKTQYF. CDR3 nucleotide sequence: TGTGCCAGCAGTCCCTCGGGGGGGGCCAAGAAGACCCAGTACTTC.

This clone came up a few times. The genes are TRBV6-1 and TRBJ2-7; 8 bases line up with TRBD1. The germline V gene has CDR1 MNHNS and CDR2 SASEGT. Trimming at V came to 8 bases and at J to 0 bases, leaving 6 bases not matched to a gene. This CDR3 contains 14 residues. This CDR3 reads CASGGQESSYEQYF. CDR3 DNA sequence: TGTGCCAGCGGGGGACAGGAAAGCTCCTACGAGCAGTACTTC.

The chain carries TRBV6-5 and TRBJ2-3, with TRBD1 matching over 7 bases. The germline CDR1 and CDR2 sequences are MNHEY and SVGAGI. This CDR3 has 13 amino acids. Trimming cost V 7 bases and J 3 bases; bases outside gene matches: 4. CDR3 DNA sequence: TGTGCCAGCATTGGCAGGGGGACAGATACGCAGTATTTT. Translated, it gives CASIGRGTDTQYF.

The rearrangement joins TRBV18 to TRBJ2-3, with no clear D. V lost 6 bases, J lost 2 bases, and 18 bases lay in between. Per germline, CDR1 KGHSH and CDR2 LQKENI. The CDR3 totals 16 residues. CDR3 protein: CASSPLPIDFTDTQYF. The CDR3 DNA is TGTGCCAGCTCCCCCTTGCCTATCGACTTCACAGATACGCAGTATTTT.

This chain joins TRBV30 and TRBJ2-1; D possibly corresponds to TRBD2 (6 bases). Trimming left V 4 bases short and J 2 bases short, with 15 bases between. The CDR3 is 15 amino acids. The germline V gene encodes CDR1 GTSNPN and CDR2 SVGIG (reference sequence). The CDR3: CAWTTPGLPYNEQFF. The CDR3 region has the DNA TGTGCCTGGACGACTCCGGGACTCCCCTACAATGAGCAGTTCTTC.

V usage is TRBV28 and J usage is TRBJ2-3; weak D call: TRBD2 (5 bases). V was clipped by 1 base and J by 4 bases, with 12 bases between them. CDR3 length equals 15 residues. Germline V gene sequence: CDR1 MDHEN, CDR2 SYDVKM. The CDR3 sequence: CASSLFPPGADTQYF. The CDR3 DNA follows: TGTGCCAGCAGTTTATTCCCCCCCGGGGCAGATACGCAGTATTTT. Complete variable domain (other parts from reference TRBV28 and TRBJ2-3): DVKVTQSSRYLVKRTGEKVFLECVQDMDHENMFWYRQDPGLGLRLIYFSYDVKMKEKGDIPEGYSVSREKKERFSLILESASTNQTSMYLCASSLFPPGADTQYFGPGTRLTVL.

In nucleotides, the CDR3 is TGTGCCAAACGACCCTTGACAGGGACGAAAATTCCCGGGGAGCTGTTTTTT. It encodes CAKRPLTGTKIPGELFF. The V call is TRBV21-1, the J call TRBJ2-2; the table's D call of TRBD1 was not tested on the DNA. TRBV21-1 is an annotated pseudogene. The CDR3 totals 17 residues.

The chain uses TRBV2 and TRBJ1-2; no clear D. Per germline, CDR1 SNHLY and CDR2 FYNNEI. This CDR3 region has 11 residues. V gave up 4 bases and J gave up 10 bases, with 10 bases separating them. The CDR3 sequence is CASSVEVNYTF. Written as DNA, the CDR3 is TGTGCCAGCAGTGTGGAGGTGAACTACACCTTC.

V is TRBV27 and J is TRBJ2-6; a possible D gene is TRBD1 (6 bases). The CDR3 spans 15 residues. CDR1 and CDR2 (germline): MNHEY, SMNVEV (reference sequence). V was trimmed by 5 bases and J by 4 bases, leaving 12 bases between them. CDR3: CASSVGALGANVLTF. CDR3 DNA sequence: TGTGCCAGCAGTGTGGGGGCTTTGGGGGCCAACGTCCTGACTTTC. Full variable domain (remainder filled in from reference TRBV27 and TRBJ2-6): EAQVTQNPRYLITVTGKKLTVTCSQNMNHEYMSWYRQDPGLGLRQIYYSMNVEVTDKGDVPEGYKVSRKEKRNFPLILESPSPNQTSLYFCASSVGALGANVLTFGAGSRLTVL.